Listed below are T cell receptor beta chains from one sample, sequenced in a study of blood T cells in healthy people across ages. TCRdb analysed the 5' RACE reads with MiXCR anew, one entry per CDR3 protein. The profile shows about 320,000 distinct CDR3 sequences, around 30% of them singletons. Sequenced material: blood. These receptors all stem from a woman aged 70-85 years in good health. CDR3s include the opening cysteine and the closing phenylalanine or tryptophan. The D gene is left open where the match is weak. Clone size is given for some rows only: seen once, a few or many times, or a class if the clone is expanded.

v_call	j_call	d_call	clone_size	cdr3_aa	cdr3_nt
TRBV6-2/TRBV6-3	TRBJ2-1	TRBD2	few	CASSQGLAGGYEQFF	TGTGCCAGCAGCCAAGGACTAGCGGGAGGGTATGAGCAGTTCTTC
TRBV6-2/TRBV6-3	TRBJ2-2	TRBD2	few	CASSRPEAGGRTGELFF	TGTGCCAGCAGCCGACCCGAAGCGGGAGGGCGGACCGGGGAGCTGTTTTTT
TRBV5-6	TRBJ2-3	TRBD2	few	CASSLVRGSWGTQYF	TGTGCCAGCAGCTTGGTTCGCGGGAGTTGGGGTACGCAGTATTTT
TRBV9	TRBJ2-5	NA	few	CASSVHSQGRETQYF	TGTGCCAGCAGCGTACACTCCCAGGGTCGGGAGACCCAGTACTTC
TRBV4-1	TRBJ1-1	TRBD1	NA	CASSQITGTGENTEAFF	TGCGCCAGCAGCCAGATAACCGGGACAGGGGAGAACACTGAAGCTTTCTTT
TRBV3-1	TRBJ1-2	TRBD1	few	CASSQGDRGITF	TGTGCCAGCAGCCAAGGGGACAGGGGGATCACCTTC
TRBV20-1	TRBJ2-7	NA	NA	CSAIPRARPGYEQYF	TGCAGTGCCATACCTAGGGCCCGACCCGGATACGAGCAGTACTTC
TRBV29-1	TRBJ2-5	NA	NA	CSVAKGIRETQYF	TGCAGCGTAGCTAAGGGGATACGAGAGACCCAGTACTTC
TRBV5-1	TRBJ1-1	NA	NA	CASKGSGYTPNTEAFF	TGCGCCAGCAAAGGGTCAGGGTATACCCCGAACACTGAAGCTTTCTTT
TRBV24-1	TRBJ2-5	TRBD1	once	CATSDLHRGKETRYF	TGTGCCACCAGTGATTTGCACAGGGGGAAAGAGACCCGGTACTTC
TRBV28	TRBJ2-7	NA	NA	CASSSTGRGSSYEQYF	TGTGCCAGCAGCTCTACAGGGAGGGGGAGCTCCTACGAGCAGTACTTC
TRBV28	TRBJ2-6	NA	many	CASKPGANVLTF	TGTGCCAGCAAGCCTGGGGCCAACGTCCTGACTTTC
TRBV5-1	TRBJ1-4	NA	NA	CASGYNGEKLFF	TGCGCCAGCGGATACAATGGTGAAAAACTGTTTTTT
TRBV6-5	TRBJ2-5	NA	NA	CARSSISGQETQYF	TGTGCCCGCAGTTCAATTAGCGGCCAAGAGACCCAGTACTTC
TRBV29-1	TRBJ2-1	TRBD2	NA	CSASGAGVEQFF	TGCAGCGCTAGCGGAGCCGGGGTTGAGCAGTTCTTC
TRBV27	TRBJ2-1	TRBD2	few	CASTPGTSGKNEQFF	TGTGCCAGCACACCCGGGACTAGCGGGAAGAATGAGCAGTTCTTC
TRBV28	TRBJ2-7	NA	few	CASSLPITYEQYF	TGTGCCAGCAGTTTACCAATTACCTACGAGCAGTACTTC
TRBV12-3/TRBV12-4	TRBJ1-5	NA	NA	CASTLGINQPQHF	TGTGCCAGCACCTTGGGGATCAATCAGCCCCAGCATTTT
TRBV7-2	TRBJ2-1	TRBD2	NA	CASSLASAGGPSNEQFF	TGTGCCAGCAGCTTAGCGTCAGCGGGAGGGCCCTCTAATGAGCAGTTCTTC
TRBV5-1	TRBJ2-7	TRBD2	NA	CASSPRLAGAYEQYF	TGCGCCAGCAGCCCGAGACTAGCGGGAGCCTACGAGCAGTACTTC
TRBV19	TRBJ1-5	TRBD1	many	CASSDRVGQPQHF	TGTGCCAGCAGTGACAGGGTCGGTCAGCCCCAGCATTTT
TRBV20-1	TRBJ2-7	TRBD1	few	CSARSQDRGTEQYF	TGCAGTGCTAGATCCCAGGACAGGGGAACCGAGCAGTACTTC
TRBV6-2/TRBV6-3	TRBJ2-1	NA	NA	CASRRNYNEQFF	TGTGCCAGCAGACGAAACTACAATGAGCAGTTCTTC
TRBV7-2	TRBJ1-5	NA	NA	CASSLGRGSQPQHF	TGTGCCAGCAGCTTAGGCAGGGGCAGTCAGCCCCAGCATTTT
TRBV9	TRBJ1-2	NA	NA	CASSARSLNYGYTF	TGTGCCAGCAGCGCACGGAGCCTTAACTATGGCTACACCTTC
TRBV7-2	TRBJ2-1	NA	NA	CASSLGTSFDEQFF	TGTGCCAGCAGCTTGGGTACTAGTTTCGATGAGCAGTTCTTC
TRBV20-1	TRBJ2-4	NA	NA	CSARGGLRKVRNIQYF	TGCAGTGCTAGAGGAGGGTTGAGGAAAGTGCGAAACATTCAGTACTTC
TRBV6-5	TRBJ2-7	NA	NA	CASRPPIGYEQYF	TGTGCCAGCAGACCGCCCATAGGGTACGAGCAGTACTTC
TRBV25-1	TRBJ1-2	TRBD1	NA	CASKDYRGYGYTF	TGTGCCAGCAAAGACTACAGGGGCTATGGCTACACCTTC
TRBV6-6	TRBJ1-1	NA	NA	CASSPQVNTEAFF	TGTGCCAGCAGTCCTCAAGTGAACACTGAAGCTTTCTTT
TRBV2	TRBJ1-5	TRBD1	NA	CASSEGIGQGTWPQHF	TGTGCCAGCAGTGAAGGAATCGGACAGGGGACGTGGCCCCAGCATTTT
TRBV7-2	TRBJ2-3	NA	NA	CASSLTGGATDTQYF	TGTGCCAGCAGCTTAACTGGCGGGGCCACAGATACGCAGTATTTT
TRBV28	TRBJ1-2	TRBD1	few	CASRLGQSYGYTF	TGTGCCAGCAGATTGGGACAGAGCTATGGCTACACCTTC
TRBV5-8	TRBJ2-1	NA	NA	CASSSRDGLINEQFF	TGTGCCAGCAGCTCTAGGGATGGCTTAATCAATGAGCAGTTCTTC
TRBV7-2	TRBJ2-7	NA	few	CASSPRGLAEQYF	TGTGCCAGCAGCCCCCGGGGCCTCGCCGAGCAGTACTTC
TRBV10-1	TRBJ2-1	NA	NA	CASKGSSGEQFF	TGCGCCAGCAAGGGGTCCAGCGGCGAGCAGTTCTTC
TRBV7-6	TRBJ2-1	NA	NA	CASRAEGVSYNEQFF	TGTGCCAGCAGAGCGGAGGGAGTCTCCTACAATGAGCAGTTCTTC
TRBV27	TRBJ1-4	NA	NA	CASSLFSSNSRGKLFF	TGTGCCAGCAGTTTATTTTCTTCAAATTCTAGAGGAAAACTGTTTTTT
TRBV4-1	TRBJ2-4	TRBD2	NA	CASSRQGLAVKAKNIQYF	TGCGCCAGCAGCCGGCAGGGACTAGCGGTGAAAGCCAAAAACATTCAGTACTTC
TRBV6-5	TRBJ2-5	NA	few	CAGGRETQYF	TGTGCCGGAGGTCGGGAGACCCAGTACTTC
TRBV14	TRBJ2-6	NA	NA	CASSPEAPGANVLTF	TGTGCCAGCAGCCCAGAAGCCCCCGGGGCCAACGTCCTGACTTTC
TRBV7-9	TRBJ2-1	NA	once	CSSSLDESEQFF	TGTTCCAGCAGCTTAGACGAGAGTGAGCAGTTCTTC
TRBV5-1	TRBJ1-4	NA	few	CASSLKHRGPSRTTNEKLFF	TGCGCCAGCAGCTTGAAGCATCGGGGGCCATCTAGAACAACTAATGAAAAACTGTTTTTT
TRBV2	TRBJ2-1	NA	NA	CARGEAGQFF	TGTGCCAGGGGAGAGGCCGGGCAGTTCTTC